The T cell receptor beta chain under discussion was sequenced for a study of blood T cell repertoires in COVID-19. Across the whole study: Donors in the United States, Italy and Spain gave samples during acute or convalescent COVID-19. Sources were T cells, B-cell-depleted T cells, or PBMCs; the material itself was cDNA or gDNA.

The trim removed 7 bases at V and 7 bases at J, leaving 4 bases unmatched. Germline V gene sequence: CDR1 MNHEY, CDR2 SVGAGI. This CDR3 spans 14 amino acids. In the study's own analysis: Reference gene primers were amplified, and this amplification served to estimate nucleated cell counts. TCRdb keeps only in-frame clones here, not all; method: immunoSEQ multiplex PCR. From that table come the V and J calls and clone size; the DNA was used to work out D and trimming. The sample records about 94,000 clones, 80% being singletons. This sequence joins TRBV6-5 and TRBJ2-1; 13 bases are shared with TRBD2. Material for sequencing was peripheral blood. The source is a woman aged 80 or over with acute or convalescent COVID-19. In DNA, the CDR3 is TGTGCCAGCACACTAGCGGGGGGGCCAAATGAGCAGTTCTTC. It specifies CASTLAGGPNEQFF.